A single sample gave rise to the 9 T cell receptor beta chains below, sequenced in a study of tumor and adjacent non-tumor tissue in lung cancer. RNA was extracted from bulk tissue without any cell sorting. The library came from three nested PCR rounds adapted from ARM-PCR protocols. One entry per CDR3 protein, called by TCRdb with MiXCR from the multiplex PCR reads. The table lists 60,000 to 85,000 distinct CDR3 sequences, 73% of them singletons. Sequences were obtained from lung tumor tissue. These receptors all stem from a man aged 60 to 69 with non-small cell lung cancer.

V usage is TRBV20-1 and J usage is TRBJ1-2, with D perhaps matching TRBD1 (6 bases). This CDR3 spans 13 amino acids. Per the germline V gene, CDR1 is DFQATT and CDR2 is SNEGSKA (reference sequence). The V gene lost 5 bases and the J gene lost 6 bases, with 16 bases spanning the gap. The CDR3 sequence: CSALRHRDNGYTF. Here the CDR3 DNA reads TGCAGTGCTCTACGGCACAGGGATAATGGCTACACCTTC.

The sample holds one count of this clonotype. At one boundary the junction diverges from the germline segment, which might be a read error. The rearrangement links TRBV6-1 to TRBJ1-5; maybe TRBD1 (5 bases). Germline-derived CDR1 and CDR2 are MNHNS and SASEGT. The CDR3 length is 14 residues. CDR3 region: CVSSGLTGGQPQHF. The DNA of the CDR3 is TGTGTCAGCAGTGGATTGACCGGGGGTCAGCCCCAGCATTTT.

As for this clonotype: Here the CDR3 omits its conserved ending phenylalanine or tryptophan, so a read error is the likely source. The CDR3 nucleotides read TGCGCCAGTAATGAGTTTGGACGCGGGAGCTACGAGCAGTACCTC. Residues: CASNEFGRGSYEQYL. V is TRBV10-2 and J is TRBJ2-7, with 7 bases fitting TRBD2. Losses at the gene ends were 9 bases for V and 3 bases for J; bases not matched to a gene: 14. This CDR3 is built from 15 residues. Germline loops: CDR1 WSHSY, CDR2 SAAADI.

Many counts were recorded for this clonotype. At one of its ends the junction is not consistent with the germline gene, which may arise from a read error. The rearrangement joins TRBV29-1 to TRBJ2-7; TRBD1 matches at 11 bases. CDR1 SQVTM and CDR2 ANQGSEA come from the germline V gene. This CDR3 is built from 13 residues. This CDR3 reads CGVTGQGAGEQYF. The CDR3 DNA reads as TGCGGCGTTACAGGACAGGGGGCGGGGGAGCAGTACTTC.

In regard to this clonotype: A junction boundary mismatches the germline segment, possibly from a read error. The chain employs TRBV11-2 and TRBJ2-5, with TRBD2 identical over 7 bases. This CDR3 comprises 14 residues. Germline CDR1 and CDR2: SGHAT and FQNNGV. CDR3 sequence: CVSSPTGGTEIQYF. The CDR3 coding sequence is TGTGTCAGCAGCCCCACCGGGGGGACCGAGATCCAGTACTTC.

In regard to this clonotype: No DNA is shown, since the ends of the CDR3 on it are uncertain; the CDR3 is the one TCRdb lists. The rearrangement links TRBV20-1 to TRBJ2-2; the table's D call, TRBD1, was not checked against the DNA. Germline V lookup: CDR1 DFQATT, CDR2 SNEGSKA (reference sequence). Ends included, the CDR3 has 15 residues. CDR3 region: CSARKGTANIGSCFF.

Points on this clonotype: It may be a read error: a sequence one base away is much more abundant. The chain has TRBV7-9 and TRBJ1-5, with unresolved D. The V gene's germline CDR1 is SEHNR and CDR2 FQNEAQ (reference sequence). The CDR3 sequence is 16 residues long. The CDR3 protein is CASSLAAGGGNQPQLF. CDR3 bases: TGTGCCAGCAGCTTAGCCGCGGGTGGTGGCAATCAGCCCCAGCTTTTT.

About this clonotype: The junction and the germline gene differ at one end; a read error may be behind it. The rearrangement links TRBV11-3 to TRBJ2-3, with D unclear. Germline V gene sequence: CDR1 SGHNT, CDR2 YENEEA. This CDR3 is 12 amino acids long. CDR3 residues: CASGLHTNTQYF. In nucleotides, the CDR3 is TGTGCCAGCGGCCTCCACACAAATACGCAGTATTTT.

This clonotype was recorded many times. V usage is TRBV5-4 and J usage is TRBJ2-7; TRBD2 is a possible D gene (5 bases). This CDR3 spans 15 amino acids. Germline-derived CDR1 and CDR2 are SGHNT and YYREEE (reference sequence). The V end lost 0 bases, the J end lost 2 bases, and 12 bases lay between the germline ends. The CDR3 protein is CASSLDMDLAYEQYF. CDR3 coding DNA: TGTGCCAGCAGCTTGGACATGGACTTAGCCTACGAGCAGTACTTC.